The source of this T cell receptor (beta chain) is a study of human T cells and chemical hapten exposure. Study results and limitations: The formation of large CDR3 similarity clusters by expanded TCRs significantly exceeded that of controls. TCRs exceeding a frequency of 1 in 1000 stayed unchanged under DPC sensitization.

Details on this clonotype: Its antigen remains unknown.

This CDR3 is built from 16 residues. V lost 5 bases to trimming and J lost 3 bases, with 16 bases between them. Germline V gene lookup returns CDR1 SEHNR and CDR2 FQNEAQ (reference sequence). As to time point: pre-sensitization, week 0. Treatment of the sample: therapeutic diphenylcyclopropenone sensitization with weekly scalp DPC. TCRdb reprocessed the RACE reads with MiXCR, giving one entry per CDR3 protein. The sample lists about 260,000 distinct CDR3 sequences; about 9% were seen once. This TCR was recovered from a woman between 35 and 50 years old with alopecia areata. Some clones in this sample may be carry-over from other donors' samples. The sample was whole blood, taken in connection with sensitization to the hapten diphenylcyclopropenone (DPC). The chain links TRBV7-9 to TRBJ1-4; possible D gene TRBD1, 6 bases. CDR3 coding DNA: TGTGCCAGCAGCACAAACCAGGGGCGGGCTAATGAAAAACTGTTTTTT. This gives the protein CASSTNQGRANEKLFF.